This T cell receptor beta chain was captured in a study of graft-versus-host responses after intestinal transplantation (dated by TCRdb to 2020 to 2022). Context from the whole study: Multivisceral, liver-intestinal, or isolated intestinal transplants were received by the recipients. Every recipient was given anti-thymocyte globulin induction, then maintenance tacrolimus and steroids for about 3 years. After intestinal transplantation, graft-versus-host and host-versus-graft alloreactive T cell clones were followed in the graft, circulation and bone marrow using bulk TCR-beta CDR3 sequencing. Alloreactive clones were identified by sequencing pre-transplant mixed lymphocyte reaction products and comparing them with unstimulated pre-transplant donor and recipient T cells. The cohort enrolled some 23 intestinal transplant recipients, one of whom was a retransplant, and a few patients without pretransplant specimens were excluded. Donor T cell macrochimerism was defined as a peak of at least 4% donor T cells among recipient peripheral blood mononuclear cells. Samples from three later patients were sequenced in-house on an Illumina MiSeq with MiXCR processing rather than by the commercial service. General conclusions and limits of the study: Conclusions were limited by the relatively low number and heterogeneity of intestinal transplant patients. High GvH to HvG T cell clonal ratios were observed in the allografts of patients with donor T cell macrochimerism. Early after transplant, peak levels of circulating GvH clones were associated with declines in HvG clones. GvH clones were detected in recipient bone marrow, and some of these GvH clones were observed earlier in ileal mucosa or blood, consistent with an intestinal mucosal origin.

Concerning this clone itself: Its antigen is not yet known. Base qualities were left out, and no much larger clone turns up one base away.

The CDR3 goes from the cysteine to the phenylalanine over 13 residues. The sequence is cut down to CDR3 DNA, 39 bases in frame from base 1. Trimming removed 0 bases from V and 1 base from J, leaving 3 bases between the germline ends. Per the germline V gene (reference sequence), PRHDT is the CDR1 and FYEKMQ is the CDR2. To isolate intraepithelial and lamina propria lymphocytes from graft specimens, dithiothreitol, EDTA incubations and collagenase D digestion were used. Bulk TCR-beta sequencing was performed on serial intestinal graft biopsy specimens collected as late as 600 days after transplant. The library was generated by the immunoSEQ multiplex PCR assay. Adaptive Biotechnologies carried out high-throughput TCR-beta CDR3 sequencing of genomic DNA for most patients. As for the original processing: TCR sequencing data for some 17 patients were retrieved from Adaptive's ImmunoSEQ software; a few other patients were processed with MiXCR and VDJtools. CDR3 nucleotide sequences shared between donor and recipient were removed because the origin of such sequences could not be assigned. At least 2-fold expansion over unstimulated cells and a minimum CFSE-low frequency of 0.002% (template counts) or 0.001% (read counts) were required for clones to be classified as alloreactive. A clone was considered mappable if detected in the sequenced pre-transplant spleen, lymph node, or MLR CFSE-low populations of the donor or recipient. The cumulative frequency of alloreactive clones was calculated as a percentage of all sequences, weighted by copy number. The table comes from immuneACCESS by way of TCRdb, which keeps in-frame sequences with V and J called. Part of the clones is missing from these tables; in studies checked, under half for an unresolved V gene and the rest for unknown reasons. The V and J calls and clone size come from that table; D and trimming were worked out from the DNA. In all, the sample holds fewer than 10,000 clones, and approximately 77% of those were seen once. Just over 20% of the sample belongs to the ten largest clones.

The receptor was isolated from a human patient who received an intestinal transplant, so some T cells may come from the graft donor. Sequenced material: ileum tissue, taken around 440 days after intestinal transplantation. The chain joins TRBV13 to TRBJ1-1; no D segment can be confidently identified. The CDR3 region reads CASSLGENTEAFF. In nucleotide form, the sequence is TGTGCCAGCAGCTTAGGCGAGAACACTGAAGCTTTCTTT.